This is a list of T cell receptor beta chains from one sample in a study of blood T cell repertoires in COVID-19. Data came from immunoSEQ multiplex PCR; TCRdb stores just in-frame clones and leaves some out. Of 200,000 to 250,000 clones listed, 83% are singletons. Material: peripheral blood. The receptors were gathered from a woman in her 30s with COVID-19, enrolled during active disease. The CDR3 runs from the conserved cysteine through the conserved F or W. The D gene is left open where the match is weak. Where a row states a size, it is once, few, many or the class of an expanded clone; other rows omit it.

. . TRBJ1-1 TRBV5-4 CASSLKAGSGTEAFF TGTGCCAGCAGCTTGAAAGCAGGGTCCGGCACTGAAGCTTTCTTT
TRBD1 . TRBJ2-5 TRBV2 CASRDRVETQYF TGTGCCAGCAGAGACAGGGTGGAGACCCAGTACTTC
TRBD2 . TRBJ2-3 TRBV18 CASSSTYSGSLTDTQYF TGTGCCAGCTCATCGACTTACAGCGGGAGCCTCACAGATACGCAGTATTTT
. . TRBJ1-2 TRBV12-3/TRBV12-4 CASSLAGLPGYTF TGTGCCAGCAGTTTGGCAGGGTTACCCGGCTACACCTTC
. . TRBJ2-3 TRBV5-5 CASSLLTGGDSDDTQYF TGTGCCAGCAGCTTGCTCACAGGTGGGGACTCCGACGATACGCAGTATTTT
TRBD1 . TRBJ1-1 TRBV6-1 CASSERGRRDTEAFF TGTGCCAGCAGTGAAAGGGGGCGCAGGGACACTGAAGCTTTCTTT
. . TRBJ2-7 TRBV7-9 CASSSVKGAYEQYF TGTGCCAGCAGCTCAGTGAAGGGGGCCTACGAGCAGTACTTC
. . TRBJ2-7 TRBV9 CASSPDLPSGTHTYEQYF TGTGCCAGCAGCCCCGACCTACCCTCCGGGACACATACCTACGAGCAGTACTTC
TRBD2 . TRBJ2-1 TRBV18 CASSAGGGDEQFF TGTGCCAGCTCGGCCGGGGGGGGCGACGAGCAGTTCTTC
. . TRBJ1-1 TRBV9 CASSVDIGNTEAFF TGTGCCAGCAGCGTTGACATAGGGAACACTGAAGCTTTCTTT
. . TRBJ2-2 TRBV7-3 CASSLTEYGELFF TGTGCCAGCAGCTTAACAGAGTACGGGGAGCTGTTTTTT
TRBD1 once TRBJ1-1 TRBV12-5 CASGPGQGLNTEAFF TGTGCTAGTGGACCTGGACAGGGATTGAACACTGAAGCTTTCTTT
TRBD2 few TRBJ2-3 TRBV6-5 CASSYSGTSATDTQYF TGTGCCAGCAGTTACTCAGGGACTAGCGCCACAGATACGCAGTATTTT
. . TRBJ2-7 TRBV3-1/TRBV3-2 CASSQGRAYEQYF TGTGCCAGCAGCCAAGGGAGGGCCTACGAGCAGTACTTC
TRBD1 . TRBJ2-1 TRBV11-2 CASSLFPGGKNEQFF TGTGCCAGCAGCTTATTTCCAGGGGGTAAGAATGAGCAGTTCTTC
. . TRBJ1-2 TRBV3-1/TRBV3-2 CASSQDAQGISGYTF TGTGCCAGCAGCCAAGACGCGCAGGGGATTTCTGGCTACACCTTC
. few TRBJ2-3 TRBV29-1 CSGGGGTRDTQYF TGCAGCGGTGGTGGAGGGACGCGAGATACGCAGTATTTT
. . TRBJ2-7 TRBV18 CASSPLPERSSYEQYF TGTGCCAGCTCACCACTCCCGGAGAGGAGCTCCTACGAGCAGTACTTC
TRBD2 . TRBJ2-2 TRBV2 CASSEALGRGLGELFF TGTGCCAGCAGTGAAGCGCTTGGGCGGGGGTTGGGGGAGCTGTTTTTT
. . TRBJ2-5 TRBV5-1 CASSLELRGGETQYF TGCGCCAGCAGCTTGGAGCTTAGGGGGGGAGAGACCCAGTACTTC
TRBD1 . TRBJ2-1 TRBV5-1 CASRPQGESYNEQFF TGCGCCAGCAGGCCACAGGGGGAGTCCTACAATGAGCAGTTCTTC
. . TRBJ1-1 TRBV2 CASSTGSPFSMNTEAFF TGTGCCAGCAGTACAGGGTCCCCATTCTCCATGAACACTGAAGCTTTCTTT
TRBD1 once TRBJ2-3 TRBV24-1 CATSGGQGARTDTQYF TGTGCCACCAGTGGAGGACAGGGGGCAAGGACAGATACGCAGTATTTT